Listed below are T cell receptor beta chains from one sample, sequenced in a study of CD8+CD57+ T cells in acquired aplastic anemia. TCRdb itself ran the reads through MiXCR, one entry per CDR3 protein. The table includes around 200,000 distinct CDR3 sequences, over 60% detected once. Sequenced material: sorted CD4+, CD8+, or CD8+CD57+ T cells (not recorded which) from PBMCs. The origin of the receptors is a human donor in good health. CDR3s include the opening cysteine and the closing phenylalanine or tryptophan. A D gene is named only where the DNA matches it firmly. The size field is filled for only some rows; it gives once, few, many or a size class.

J	length	D	V	size	CDR3	DNA
TRBJ2-7	14	NA	TRBV9	few	CASSWDVDSYEQYF	TGTGCCAGCAGTTGGGACGTCGACTCCTACGAGCAGTACTTC
TRBJ2-2	15	NA	TRBV20-1	NA	CSARGGSGDTGELFF	TGCAGTGCTAGAGGGGGGTCAGGGGACACCGGGGAGCTGTTTTTT
TRBJ2-7	15	TRBD2	TRBV20-1	NA	CSARDGSGDTYEQYF	TGCAGTGCTAGAGATGGGAGCGGGGATACCTACGAGCAGTACTTC
TRBJ2-7	15	TRBD1	TRBV20-1	NA	CSSDSRRTGGNEQYF	TGCAGTTCCGATAGCAGGAGGACAGGGGGCAACGAGCAGTACTTC
TRBJ2-5	13	NA	TRBV20-1	few	CSASTVGRKTQYF	TGCAGTGCGTCGACAGTGGGCCGAAAGACCCAGTACTTC
TRBJ2-7	16	TRBD2	TRBV4-1	many	CASSQVQAGVLYEQYF	TGCGCCAGCAGCCAAGTTCAAGCGGGAGTTTTGTACGAGCAGTACTTC
TRBJ2-3	14	NA	TRBV10-3	NA	CAISSGVGTDTQYF	TGTGCCATTAGCTCAGGGGTCGGGACAGATACGCAGTATTTT
TRBJ2-1	13	NA	TRBV20-1	NA	CSATRGGENEQFF	TGCAGTGCTACCCGAGGAGGAGAAAATGAGCAGTTCTTC
TRBJ2-2	15	NA	TRBV24-1	many	CATSPQGRDTGELFF	TGTGCCACCAGCCCCCAGGGAAGGGACACCGGGGAGCTGTTTTTT
TRBJ2-7	14	TRBD1	TRBV10-3	few	CATGGGTGDYEQYF	TGTGCCACAGGGGGAGGGACAGGGGACTACGAGCAGTACTTC
TRBJ2-1	17	TRBD1	TRBV19	NA	CASSIGRQGAGYNEQFF	TGTGCCAGTAGTATAGGAAGACAGGGGGCGGGTTACAATGAGCAGTTCTTC
TRBJ1-2	13	TRBD1	TRBV29-1	NA	CSVGTGDGYGYTF	TGCAGCGTTGGAACAGGGGATGGGTATGGCTACACCTTC
TRBJ2-5	12	TRBD1	TRBV29-1	NA	CSARGNGETQYF	TGCAGCGCCAGGGGGAATGGGGAGACCCAGTACTTC
TRBJ2-7	13	NA	TRBV20-1	NA	CSARDVNSYEQYF	TGCAGTGCTAGAGACGTGAACTCCTACGAGCAGTACTTC
TRBJ2-7	16	NA	TRBV5-4	NA	CASSLELRGSSYEQYF	TGTGCCAGCAGCTTGGAGTTAAGGGGGAGCTCCTACGAGCAGTACTTC
TRBJ1-1	15	TRBD1	TRBV6-5	many	CASSYSISGGTEAFF	TGTGCCAGCAGTTACTCGATTTCAGGGGGCACTGAAGCTTTCTTT
TRBJ1-2	15	TRBD1	TRBV30	NA	CAWSVGQGSNYGYTF	TGTGCCTGGAGTGTAGGACAGGGTTCTAACTATGGCTACACCTTC
TRBJ1-2	13	TRBD1	TRBV7-2	few	CASSRGQGVGYTF	TGTGCCAGCAGCCGGGGACAGGGAGTCGGCTACACCTTC
TRBJ2-7	14	TRBD1	TRBV7-7	NA	CASSLDRGTSDQYF	TGTGCTAGCAGCTTGGACAGGGGGACCTCCGATCAGTACTTC
TRBJ2-7	12	NA	TRBV12-3/TRBV12-4	NA	CASSLQFYEQYF	TGTGCCAGCAGTTTACAGTTCTACGAGCAGTACTTC
TRBJ2-7	16	NA	TRBV7-9	once	CASTPRHRGLRDEQYF	TGTGCCAGCACCCCCCGGCACAGGGGACTTCGCGACGAGCAGTACTTC
TRBJ1-1	10	NA	TRBV6-1	many	CASMPDEAFF	TGTGCCAGCATGCCTGATGAAGCTTTCTTT
TRBJ1-5	14	NA	TRBV20-1	medium-sized	CSASRGSESQPQHF	TGCAGTGCTAGTCGGGGCTCAGAATCACAGCCCCAGCATTTT
TRBJ2-3	10	NA	TRBV29-1	few	CSVTQHTQYF	TGCAGCGTTACTCAGCATACGCAGTATTTT
TRBJ2-1	13	NA	TRBV7-3	NA	CASSLNTDNEQFF	TGTGCCAGCAGCTTAAACACTGACAATGAGCAGTTCTTC
TRBJ2-7	14	NA	TRBV27	many	CASSSLAAVTEQYF	TGTGCCAGCAGTTCCTTAGCGGCTGTTACCGAGCAGTACTTC
TRBJ2-7	14	NA	TRBV20-1	NA	CSARGTGDDYEQYF	TGCAGTGCTAGAGGAACGGGAGACGACTACGAGCAGTACTTC
TRBJ2-1	14	TRBD2	TRBV10-2	NA	CASRAGDSYNEQFF	TGCGCCAGCAGGGCGGGAGACTCCTACAATGAGCAGTTCTTC
TRBJ1-5	16	TRBD1	TRBV24-1	NA	CDTSDGQGRSNQPQHF	TGTGACACCAGTGACGGACAGGGTCGTAGCAATCAGCCCCAGCATTTT
TRBJ2-7	14	TRBD1	TRBV10-3	NA	CAIRGDRASYEQYF	TGTGCCATCAGAGGGGACAGGGCCTCCTACGAGCAGTACTTC
TRBJ2-5	14	NA	TRBV7-9	once	CASSLAPGIETQYF	TGTGCCAGCAGCTTAGCTCCGGGTATAGAGACCCAGTACTTC
TRBJ2-1	14	TRBD2	TRBV24-1	NA	CATSEAGAYNEQFF	TGTGCCACCAGTGAAGCGGGAGCCTACAATGAGCAGTTCTTC
TRBJ2-3	16	NA	TRBV9	NA	CASSVGVADATDTQYF	TGTGCCAGCAGCGTAGGGGTAGCGGACGCCACAGATACGCAGTATTTT
TRBJ2-5	15	NA	TRBV10-1	NA	CASSDMTGGRETQYF	TGCGCCAGCAGTGACATGACGGGGGGCAGGGAGACCCAGTACTTC
TRBJ1-5	13	NA	TRBV19	NA	CASTPQSNQPQHF	TGTGCCAGTACCCCACAGAGCAATCAGCCCCAGCATTTT
TRBJ1-5	15	NA	TRBV6-1	NA	CASSEVGGRNQPQHF	TGTGCCAGCAGTGAGGTGGGGGGACGCAATCAGCCCCAGCATTTT
TRBJ2-2	17	NA	TRBV9	NA	CVSSANLTRMWTGELSF	TGTGTCAGCAGCGCAAACCTGACTAGGATGTGGACCGGGGAGCTGTCTTTT
TRBJ2-7	14	NA	TRBV7-9	many	CASSPPGHSYEQYF	TGTGCCAGCAGCCCGCCGGGACACTCCTACGAGCAGTACTTC
TRBJ1-2	13	NA	TRBV6-5	NA	CASSYSRGYGYTF	TGTGCCAGCAGTTACTCGAGAGGATATGGCTACACCTTC
TRBJ2-2	13	NA	TRBV4-1	few	CASSQGGPGELFF	TGCGCCAGCAGCCAAGGTGGCCCCGGGGAGCTGTTTTTT
TRBJ1-2	15	NA	TRBV9	NA	CASSVRSDRNYGYTF	TGTGCCAGCAGCGTGAGAAGTGACAGAAACTATGGCTACACCTTC
TRBJ2-7	16	NA	TRBV10-3	NA	CAISESPLGSAYEQYF	TGTGCCATCAGTGAGTCACCCCTTGGGAGCGCCTACGAGCAGTACTTC
TRBJ2-3	19	TRBD1	TRBV25-1	many	CASSEWAGTGASSGDTQYF	TGTGCCAGCAGTGAATGGGCAGGGACAGGGGCCTCTTCGGGAGATACGCAGTATTTT
TRBJ1-4	16	NA	TRBV7-9	NA	CASSPAIMGASQKLFF	TGTGCCAGCAGCCCCGCAATTATGGGGGCCTCTCAAAAACTGTTTTTT
TRBJ2-5	15	TRBD2	TRBV20-1	NA	CSARSGARGGETQYF	TGCAGTGCTAGGAGCGGGGCGCGGGGCGGGGAGACCCAGTACTTC
TRBJ1-2	10	TRBD1	TRBV12-3/TRBV12-4	many	CASSGGGYTF	TGTGCCAGCTCAGGGGGCGGCTACACCTTC
TRBJ2-7	16	TRBD2	TRBV4-1	many	CASSPSSGAYSYEQYF	TGCGCCAGCAGCCCCTCTAGCGGGGCATACTCCTACGAGCAGTACTTC
TRBJ1-5	15	TRBD1	TRBV5-8	NA	CASSPRTGEVKTQHF	TGTGCCAGCAGCCCACGGACAGGGGAGGTTAAGACCCAGCATTTT
TRBJ2-7	11	NA	TRBV29-1	few	CSVGDIEEQYF	TGCAGCGTCGGGGACATAGAGGAGCAGTACTTC
TRBJ1-5	13	NA	TRBV20-1	NA	CSAEDSQSQPQHF	TGCAGTGCTGAGGACAGCCAAAGTCAGCCCCAGCATTTT
TRBJ1-5	14	TRBD1	TRBV7-2	few	CASSSGGFNQPQHF	TGTGCCAGCAGTTCAGGGGGTTTCAATCAGCCCCAGCATTTT
TRBJ1-2	15	NA	TRBV9	once	CASSVAGHGNYGYTF	TGTGCCAGCAGCGTAGCCGGACACGGTAACTATGGCTACACCTTT
TRBJ2-5	16	TRBD2	TRBV13	NA	CASSLVQREPVETQYF	TGTGCCAGCAGCTTAGTTCAGCGGGAACCGGTAGAGACCCAGTACTTC
TRBJ1-2	15	NA	TRBV20-1	NA	CSARGDGTRNYGYTF	TGCAGTGCTAGAGGTGACGGAACAAGGAACTATGGCTACACCTTC